The clone carrying this T cell receptor (beta chain) was recorded at least ten times. The CDR3 is 15 residues long. J lost 0 bases, V lost 1 base, and 3 bases had no gene match. Germline CDR1 SGHVS, CDR2 FQNEAQ. The authors amplified TCR beta CDR3 regions, and they did so from RNA transcripts for repertoire sequencing. HTBI-primed first-round RT-PCR preceded second-round multiplex PCR. TCRdb reprocessed the multiplex PCR reads with MiXCR, giving one entry per CDR3 protein. The table records 500,000 to 700,000 distinct CDR3 sequences, approximately 37% of them present only once. This entry is derived from a study of Graves' ophthalmopathy and Graves' hyperthyroidism.

The genes are TRBV7-8 and TRBJ2-7; 7 bases match TRBD1. This TCR derives from an adult man with Graves' hyperthyroidism. Sequencing was done on a sample of peripheral blood or thyroid tissue (not recorded which). The CDR3, as DNA: TGTGCCAGCAGCTTAGGACAGGGTCCCTCCTACGAGCAGTACTTC. Its protein product is CASSLGQGPSYEQYF.